Sequencing of this T cell receptor beta chain was carried out in a study of cytotoxic CD8 clonotypes in ibrutinib-treated CLL. V shed 5 bases, J shed 4 bases, and the junction held 5 bases outside the gene matches. Germline CDR1 and CDR2: SGHRS and YFSETQ. This CDR3 is 14 amino acids long. Produced via immunoSEQ multiplex PCR; TCRdb's table is partial and in-frame only. The repertoire has 200,000 to 250,000 clones, 70% of them found once; the top ten carry just over 15%. The specimen comprised PBMCs, sampled after 24 months of ibrutinib treatment. The TCR was taken from a human donor with chronic lymphocytic leukemia. The gene calls are TRBV5-1 and TRBJ2-1, with 8 bases fitting TRBD1. CDR3 bases: TGCGCCAGCAGACCGGGACAGGAGTACAATGAGCAGTTCTTC. This gives the protein CASRPGQEYNEQFF.